Below, 14 T cell receptor beta chains from the same sample are listed, as sequenced in a study of blood T cell repertoires in COVID-19. Method: immunoSEQ multiplex PCR; TCRdb's copy keeps in-frame clones and lacks some. The sample yields 150,000 or so clones, 75% to 90% seen once. The specimen was peripheral blood. All receptors derive from a woman aged 40-49 years with acute or convalescent COVID-19.

The CDR3 DNA sequence: TGTGCCACCAGTGCAGGGACTAGCGGGACTGATGAGCAGTTCTTC. Protein product: CATSAGTSGTDEQFF. The chain couples TRBV24-1 to TRBJ2-1; TRBD2 matches 13 bases. With V trimmed by 5 bases and J by 8 bases, 5 bases remained unmatched. Germline V gene sequence: CDR1 KGHDR, CDR2 SFDVKD. This CDR3 is built from 15 residues.

This chain joins TRBV14 and TRBJ2-5, with D uncertain. Germline-derived CDR1 and CDR2 are SGHDN and FVKESK. The CDR3 spans 13 residues. V lost 4 bases and J lost 9, with 15 bases in between. CDR3 sequence: CASSPTSPRAQYF. CDR3 DNA: TGTGCCAGCAGCCCGACGTCCCCCCGGGCCCAGTACTTC.

This chain joins TRBV19 and TRBJ1-1, with 8 bases fitting TRBD1. J was trimmed by 4 bases and V by 3 bases; bases with no gene match: 4. CDR3 length: 14 amino acids. Germline CDR1 reads LNHDA; CDR2 reads SQIVND (reference sequence). This chain's CDR3 is CASSITDRGTEAFF. The DNA for the CDR3 is TGTGCCAGTAGTATTACCGACAGGGGCACTGAAGCTTTCTTT.

Only one count was recorded for this clone. The chain combines TRBV5-1 with TRBJ1-1; 8 bases fit TRBD1. CDR3 length: 16 residues. Germline CDR1 is SGHRS and CDR2 is YFSETQ. Losses at the gene ends were 1 base for V and 0 bases for J; bases not matched to a gene: 5. The CDR3 DNA reads as TGCGCCAGCAGCTTGTTCTCAGGGGGCGTGAACACTGAAGCTTTCTTT. It codes for CASSLFSGGVNTEAFF.

This chain's CDR3 is CASSRHRGQGNTIYF. The CDR3 DNA reads TGTGCCAGCAGCCGCCATAGGGGGCAAGGAAACACCATATATTTT. The V call is TRBV3-1 (or the pseudogene TRBV3-2), the J call TRBJ1-3; 7 nucleotides align to TRBD1. Trimming at V came to 4 bases and at J to 4 bases, leaving 7 bases not matched to a gene. This CDR3 region has 15 residues. Germline V gene sequence: CDR1 LGHDT, CDR2 YNNKEL (reference sequence).

The V gene is TRBV4-1, the J gene TRBJ2-7; D is possibly TRBD2 (5 bases). Germline CDR1 is MGHRA and CDR2 is YSYEKL. Trimming took 1 base from V and 5 from J, leaving 15 bases between them. This CDR3 has 15 residues. For the CDR3, the DNA is TGCGCCAGCAGCCAAGTTACCTCGGCGGGCCACGAGCAGTACTTC. Protein: CASSQVTSAGHEQYF.

This rearrangement joins TRBV7-2 to TRBJ2-1; D is perhaps TRBD2 (6 bases). V shed 3 bases and J shed 5 bases, with 14 bases lying between them. Germline V gene lookup returns CDR1 SGHTA and CDR2 FQGNSA. This CDR3 region has 15 residues. The CDR3 nucleotides are TGTGCCAGCAGCTTTCTCCCATCGGGGGACAATGAGCAGTTCTTC. It yields the protein CASSFLPSGDNEQFF.

A single count supports this clone. The V and J genes are TRBV6-5 and TRBJ2-7; tentatively, D is TRBD1 (5 bases). Germline assignment: CDR1 MNHEY and CDR2 SVGAGI. V was shortened by 7 bases and J by 2 bases, with 12 bases between the two germline ends. The CDR3 is 13 amino acids. The CDR3 loop is CASKTGTTYEQYF. The CDR3 coding sequence is TGTGCCAGCAAAACAGGAACCACCTACGAGCAGTACTTC.

This chain uses TRBV4-1 with TRBJ2-3, with D maybe TRBD2 (6 bases). Trimming removed 0 bases at V and 0 bases at J, with 16 bases between. Germline lookup yields CDR1 MGHRA and CDR2 YSYEKL. There are 18 residues in the CDR3. The CDR3 sequence is CASSQDPNLAKSTDTQYF. CDR3 bases: TGCGCCAGCAGCCAAGACCCAAATCTAGCGAAAAGCACAGATACGCAGTATTTT.

The rearrangement joins TRBV19 to TRBJ2-7, with D hard to call. V shed 1 base and J shed 3 bases, with 7 bases lying between them. The CDR3 contains 13 residues. Per the germline V gene, CDR1 is LNHDA and CDR2 is SQIVND (reference sequence). In nucleotides, the CDR3 is TGTGCCAGTAGTATAGGTCAAAACTACGAGCAGTACTTC. Its protein is CASSIGQNYEQYF.

The chain uses TRBV7-2 and TRBJ1-5; D is unresolved. CDR1 and CDR2 from the germline V gene are SGHTA and FQGNSA. The length of the CDR3 is 15 residues. Trimming left V 1 base short and J 5 bases short, with 12 bases between. CDR3 amino acids: CASSLVVGVDQPQHF. The CDR3 DNA reads as TGTGCCAGCAGCTTAGTAGTCGGGGTGGATCAGCCCCAGCATTTT.

The chain has TRBV11-2 and TRBJ2-7; D is possibly TRBD1 (6 bases). Germline values: CDR1 SGHAT, CDR2 FQNNGV. Trimming cost V 0 bases and J 3 bases, with 24 bases left between them. CDR3 length equals 19 residues. CDR3 nucleotides: TGTGCCAGCAGCTTAGAACCCCCCACAGGGTCTCCCTACTACTACGAGCAGTACTTC. Translated: CASSLEPPTGSPYYYEQYF.

This clone was detected only once. The chain uses TRBV5-8 and TRBJ2-3; 8 bases fit TRBD1. V shed 2 bases and J 2 bases; nucleotides not matched to a gene: 7. This CDR3 has 16 residues. Germline-derived CDR1 and CDR2 are SGHTS and YDEGEE. The CDR3 region is CASSFGRGLHTDTQYF. As DNA, the CDR3 is TGTGCCAGCAGCTTCGGCAGGGGGCTCCACACAGATACGCAGTATTTT.

The CDR3 is CASSTRTGSAGGGDTQYF. The CDR3 DNA follows: TGTGCCAGCAGCACACGGACAGGGTCGGCCGGCGGAGGGGATACGCAGTATTTT. The chain links TRBV9 to TRBJ2-3, with TRBD1 matching over 8 bases. With V trimmed by 4 bases and J by 6 bases, 19 bases remained unmatched. There are 18 residues in the CDR3. The V gene's germline CDR1 is SGDLS and CDR2 YYNGEE.